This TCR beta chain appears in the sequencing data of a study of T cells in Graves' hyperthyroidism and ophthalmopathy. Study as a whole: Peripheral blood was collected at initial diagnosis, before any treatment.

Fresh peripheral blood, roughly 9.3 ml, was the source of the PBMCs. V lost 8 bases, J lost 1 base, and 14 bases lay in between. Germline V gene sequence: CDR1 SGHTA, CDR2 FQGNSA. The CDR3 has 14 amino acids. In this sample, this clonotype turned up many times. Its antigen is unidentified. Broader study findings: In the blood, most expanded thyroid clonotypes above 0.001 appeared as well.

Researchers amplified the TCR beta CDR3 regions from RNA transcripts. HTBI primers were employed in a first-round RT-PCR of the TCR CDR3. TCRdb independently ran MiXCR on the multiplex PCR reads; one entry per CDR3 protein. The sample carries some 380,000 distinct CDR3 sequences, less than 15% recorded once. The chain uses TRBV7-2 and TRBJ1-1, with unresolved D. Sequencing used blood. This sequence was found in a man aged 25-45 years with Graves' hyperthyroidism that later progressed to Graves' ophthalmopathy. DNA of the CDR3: TGTGCCAGCGCTCCGGGGAAAGGGAACACTGAAGCTTTCTTT. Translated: CASAPGKGNTEAFF.